This is a list of T cell receptor beta chains from one sample in a study of identical twins' blood T cells. TCRdb reanalysed the 5' RACE reads using MiXCR and keeps one entry per CDR3 protein. The data hold roughly 340,000 distinct CDR3 sequences, with roughly 30% observed a single time. The material sequenced was PBMCs. These receptors all stem from a woman aged 18-49 years in good health. CDR3s include the opening cysteine and the closing phenylalanine or tryptophan. D genes are given only for firm matches. Expanded clones are given a class, and other clones once, few, many or no size at all.

D gene	V gene	J gene	clone size	CDR3 protein	CDR3 DNA
TRBD1	TRBV2	TRBJ1-1	many	CASRGQAMNTEAFF	TGTGCCAGCAGGGGACAGGCCATGAACACTGAAGCTTTCTTT
-	TRBV9	TRBJ1-1	-	CASSLGQNTESFF	TGTGCCAGCAGCCTTGGACAGAACACTGAATCTTTCTTT
TRBD2	TRBV7-2	TRBJ2-5	-	CASSLEGRASAGVLKTQYF	TGTGCCAGCAGCTTAGAAGGTCGGGCTTCAGCGGGAGTTCTAAAGACCCAGTACTTC
-	TRBV5-1	TRBJ2-5	few	CASSPEGYSQETQYF	TGCGCCAGCAGCCCGGAAGGGTACAGCCAAGAGACCCAGTACTTC
-	TRBV5-1	TRBJ2-6	few	CASSLLLAAGANVLTF	TGCGCCAGCAGCTTGTTACTAGCTGCTGGGGCCAACGTCCTGACTTTC
-	TRBV30	TRBJ2-1	-	CAWSMLGPGWQFF	TGTGCCTGGAGTATGCTAGGACCGGGGTGGCAGTTCTTC
TRBD1	TRBV7-6	TRBJ1-1	few	CASSPIQGAKEAFF	TGTGCCAGCAGCCCTATACAGGGGGCTAAGGAAGCTTTCTTT
-	TRBV6-5	TRBJ2-3	-	CASSDTSNTDTQYF	TGTGCCAGCAGCGACACTAGTAACACAGATACGCAGTATTTT
-	TRBV7-2	TRBJ1-1	few	CASSLFRGDTEAFF	TGTGCCAGCAGCTTATTCAGGGGCGACACTGAAGCTTTCTTT
-	TRBV29-1	TRBJ1-1	-	CSVPVGQRKAFF	TGCAGCGTTCCCGTGGGGCAGCGTAAAGCTTTCTTT
TRBD2	TRBV7-8	TRBJ2-1	-	CASSPRGGSGNEQFF	TGTGCCAGCAGCCCCCGGGGGGGCTCCGGAAATGAGCAGTTCTTC
-	TRBV29-1	TRBJ1-1	once	CSVEQGNTEDFF	TGCAGCGTGGAACAGGGAAACACTGAAGATTTCTTT
-	TRBV27	TRBJ1-5	-	CASSLTGNGQPQHF	TGTGCCAGCAGTCTCACAGGGAATGGACAGCCCCAGCATTTT
TRBD1	TRBV6-9	TRBJ1-2	few	CASFDRDNGYTF	TGTGCCAGCTTCGACAGGGATAATGGCTACACCTTC
-	TRBV12-3/TRBV12-4	TRBJ1-1	few	CASSWVRTDYNTEAFF	TGTGCCAGCAGTTGGGTCCGGACGGACTACAACACTGAAGCTTTCTTT
-	TRBV2	TRBJ1-5	-	CATADNSNQPQHF	TGTGCCACCGCGGACAATAGCAATCAGCCCCAGCATTTT
-	TRBV11-2	TRBJ2-2	-	CASSLEGDLDTGELFF	TGTGCCAGCAGCTTAGAGGGAGACCTGGACACCGGGGAGCTGTTTTTT
-	TRBV6-2/TRBV6-3	TRBJ1-6	few	CASSYFGRASSYNSPLHF	TGTGCCAGCAGTTACTTCGGCCGGGCGAGCTCCTATAATTCACCCCTCCACTTT
TRBD2	TRBV20-1	TRBJ2-3	few	CSASSSGGAGDTQYF	TGCAGTGCTAGTTCCAGCGGGGGGGCAGGAGATACGCAGTATTTT
-	TRBV4-1	TRBJ2-3	-	CASSQLQVVTSTDTQYF	TGCGCCAGCAGCCAACTTCAGGTTGTCACTAGCACAGATACGCAGTATTTT
-	TRBV4-3	TRBJ1-6	-	CASSQDVPPRRYSPLHF	TGCGCCAGCAGCCAAGATGTACCCCCGAGACGGTATTCACCCCTCCACTTT
-	TRBV11-2	TRBJ1-1	many	CASSLQGFVSLTEAFF	TGTGCCAGCAGCTTGCAGGGCTTCGTGTCGCTGACTGAAGCTTTCTTT
-	TRBV10-3	TRBJ2-2	few	CAISESDSNTGELFF	TGTGCCATCAGTGAAAGTGATTCTAACACCGGGGAGCTGTTTTTT
-	TRBV9	TRBJ2-1	few	CASSVEFGEQFF	TGTGCCAGCAGCGTAGAATTTGGTGAGCAGTTCTTC
-	TRBV7-9	TRBJ1-1	-	CASSLWGRNTEAFF	TGTGCCAGCAGCTTATGGGGTCGGAACACTGAAGCTTTCTTT